The 9 T cell receptor beta chains given below trace back to one sample, sequenced in a study of spatial heterogeneity in lung cancer. TCRdb recomputed calls from the 5' RACE reads with MiXCR, one row per CDR3 protein. The data contain approximately 44,000 distinct CDR3 sequences, approximately 14% of them singletons. Sample time point: sample taken at primary tumor resection. No cell sorting; template was whole RNA from tumor, lung tissue or PBMC. Sequencing was performed on PBMCs, taken at surgery. Source of these receptors: a male donor with early-stage non-small cell lung cancer.

This clonotype has just a few counts. The chain is built from TRBV7-9 and TRBJ2-2; D gene uncertain. V was cut by 2 bases and J by 0 bases, with 13 bases left in between. The V gene's germline CDR1 is SEHNR and CDR2 FQNEAQ (reference sequence). The CDR3 loop spans 17 amino acids. The DNA of the CDR3 is TGTGCCAGCAGCTTATCAAGGAGAGCGACGAACACCGGGGAGCTGTTTTTT. This gives the protein CASSLSRRATNTGELFF.

Ten or more counts support this clonotype. The chain is built from TRBV7-2 and TRBJ2-2; D ambiguous. The germline V gene encodes CDR1 SGHTA and CDR2 FQGNSA. The ends were cut back, 5 bases at V and 0 bases at J, with 10 bases in the middle. The CDR3 spans 15 residues. The CDR3 here is CASSPIGANTGELFF. The CDR3 coding sequence is TGTGCCAGCAGCCCCATTGGGGCGAACACCGGGGAGCTGTTTTTT.

The table lists this clonotype with a few counts. The chain couples TRBV6-5 to TRBJ1-3; D remains unclear. The CDR3 extends over 15 amino acids. Trimming shortened V by 6 bases and J by 0 bases, and 12 bases separated the two germline ends. Germline assignment: CDR1 MNHEY and CDR2 SVGAGI. The CDR3: CASSPGRTSGNTIYF. CDR3 bases: TGTGCCAGCAGCCCAGGACGGACCTCTGGAAACACCATATATTTT.

The rearrangement uses TRBV19 and TRBJ2-7; D not certain. With 1 base removed from V and 7 bases from J, the gap between germline ends came to 5 bases. The CDR3 is made up of 11 amino acids. Germline CDR1 and CDR2: LNHDA and SQIVND (reference sequence). The CDR3 nucleotides are TGTGCCAGTAGTATAGGTGAGGAGCAGTACTTC. This sequence encodes CASSIGEEQYF.

This clonotype was observed at least ten times. The chain employs TRBV5-4 and TRBJ1-1, with 7 bases matching TRBD1. The germline CDR1 and CDR2 sequences are SGHNT and YYREEE (reference sequence). V lost 0 bases, J lost 5 bases, and 4 bases stayed unmatched. The CDR3 is made up of 14 amino acids. For the CDR3, the DNA is TGTGCCAGCAGCTTGGACAGGGGAAATACTGAAGCTTTCTTT. Its protein product is CASSLDRGNTEAFF.

This clonotype has only a few counts. J is TRBJ2-3 and V is TRBV5-6; maybe TRBD1 (7 bases). Germline-derived CDR1 and CDR2 are SGHDT and YYEEEE. V dropped 2 bases and J dropped 1 base, with 17 bases sitting between them. This CDR3 has 17 amino acids. CDR3 nucleotide sequence: TGTGCCAGCAGCTTTTGGAGGGGGCAAAGGGGCACAGATACGCAGTATTTT. Its protein is CASSFWRGQRGTDTQYF.

This chain joins TRBV28 and TRBJ1-2; D unresolved. Deletions cut 0 bases from V and 2 bases from J, with 10 bases between. Germline V CDR1 and CDR2: MDHEN, SYDVKM. The CDR3 runs 15 residues. The DNA for the CDR3 is TGTGCCAGCAGTTTATGGGAGGACGTCAACTATGGCTACACCTTC. It encodes CASSLWEDVNYGYTF.

The chain links TRBV7-2 to TRBJ1-6; 12 positions match TRBD1. CDR3 size: 15 residues. Trimming cost V 4 bases and J 8 bases; bases outside gene matches: 3. From germline, CDR1 is SGHTA and CDR2 FQGNSA. The CDR3 here is CASSWGTGGYSPLHF. The CDR3, as DNA: TGTGCCAGCAGCTGGGGGACAGGGGGCTATTCACCCCTCCACTTT. The entire variable domain, with the rest obtained from reference TRBV7-2 and TRBJ1-6, is as follows: GAGVSQSPSNKVTEKGKDVELRCDPISGHTALYWYRQSLGQGLEFLIYFQGNSAPDKSGLPSDRFSAERTGGSVSTLTIQRTQQEDSAVYLCASSWGTGGYSPLHFGNGTRLTVT.

In this sample, this clonotype turned up many times. V gene TRBV6-6 combines with J gene TRBJ1-1, with a tentative D call TRBD1 (5 bases). The CDR3 contains 15 residues. V lost 7 bases, J lost 4 bases, and 19 bases lay in between. Germline CDR1 and CDR2: MNHNY and SVGAGI (reference sequence). In nucleotides, the CDR3 is TGTGCCAGCACCTCTCTCAGGGTATTAGGCACTGAAGCTTTCTTT. Encoded protein: CASTSLRVLGTEAFF.